The present entry profiles one T cell receptor beta chain with its context. At one of its ends the junction is not consistent with the germline gene, which may arise from a read error. No cell sorting was done before RNA was extracted from the tissue. A modified ARM-PCR protocol with three rounds of nested PCR amplified TCRbeta. TCRdb recomputed calls from the multiplex PCR reads with MiXCR, one row per CDR3 protein. This table holds 120,000 to 150,000 distinct CDR3 sequences, around 66% found once. The data originate from a study of tumor and adjacent non-tumor tissue in lung cancer. Germline V gene lookup returns CDR1 MGHRA and CDR2 YSYEKL. CDR3 length equals 13 residues.

This clonotype was sampled from a man aged 55 to 70 with small cell lung cancer. The V gene is TRBV4-1, the J gene TRBJ1-2, with 10 bases aligning to TRBD1. Input material: lung tumor tissue. Written as DNA, the CDR3 is TGCGCCAGCAGACGACAGGGGGCATATGGCAACACCTTC. It is translated as CASRRQGAYGNTF.